This TCR beta chain originates from a study of blood T cell repertoires in COVID-19. Study-wide context: Sources were T cells, B-cell-depleted T cells, or PBMCs; the material itself was cDNA or gDNA.

Original processing notes: From reference gene primer amplification, estimates of nucleated cell counts were derived. Clones were sequenced by immunoSEQ multiplex PCR, and TCRdb holds only the in-frame ones, with some missing. V, J and clone size were drawn from that table, and D and trimming were deduced from the DNA. Of some 270,000 clones in the sample, roughly 82% were seen once. The receptor was derived from an elderly woman with COVID-19, enrolled during active disease. The sequenced sample was peripheral blood.

The CDR3 loop is CASSPPDPGSNQPQHF. CDR3 nucleotides: TGTGCCAGCAGCCCCCCCGACCCGGGGAGCAATCAGCCCCAGCATTTT. The chain couples TRBV21-1 to TRBJ1-5. TRBV21-1 is classified as a pseudogene. The CDR3 is made up of 16 amino acids.